The sequence of this TCR beta chain was determined in a study of blood T cell repertoires in COVID-19. Using immunoSEQ multiplex PCR, the repertoire was profiled, and TCRdb retains in-frame clones only, with some absent. The sample holds about 210,000 clones; about four fifths are singletons and the top ten take 8.9%. Ages ranged from 18 to 89 years, with residence in around 24 US areas. Cohort placement rested on clinical history that participants reported themselves. The origin of this receptor is a woman in her forties or fifties with acute COVID-19. Sequencing was done on a sample of PBMCs or T cells enriched from blood (not recorded which).

The DNA for the CDR3 is TGTGCCAGCAGGGGGGGGACCTACAATGAGCAGTTCTTC. Translating it yields CASRGGTYNEQFF. The rearrangement links TRBV27 to TRBJ2-1, with 7 bases lining up with TRBD2. V was pared by 6 bases and J by 2 bases, with 1 base of the junction left unmatched. The CDR3 has 13 residues. Germline CDR1 is MNHEY and CDR2 is SMNVEV (reference sequence).